These 14 T cell receptor beta chains came from one sample sequenced in a study of blood T cell repertoires in COVID-19. Measured with immunoSEQ multiplex PCR; TCRdb has only the in-frame clones, and not every one. The sample shows approximately 300,000 clones, nearly 90% of them seen only once. Sequencing was done on a sample of peripheral blood. All receptors come from a middle-aged woman with COVID-19, enrolled during active disease.

The chain links TRBV29-1 to TRBJ2-6, with TRBD2 identical over 7 bases. In germline, CDR1 is SQVTM, CDR2 ANQGSEA. V lost 6 bases and J lost 4; bases outside the gene matches: 12. The CDR3 covers 16 residues. The DNA for the CDR3 is TGCAGCGTACCCGGTCAGGGAGGGAGAGGGGCCAACGTCCTGACTTTC. It is translated as CSVPGQGGRGANVLTF.

The rearrangement joins TRBV4-1 to TRBJ2-7, with 14 bases aligning to TRBD2. The length of the CDR3 is 18 residues. The V segment lost 5 bases and the J segment 6 bases; nucleotides outside the gene matches: 15. The V gene's germline CDR1 is MGHRA and CDR2 YSYEKL. The CDR3 sequence: CASSDPGIRLAGGGEQYF. CDR3 nucleotide sequence: TGCGCCAGCAGCGACCCGGGAATTCGACTAGCGGGAGGGGGCGAGCAGTACTTC.

The chain recombines TRBV19 with TRBJ2-5; a possible D gene is TRBD1 (5 bases). The germline V gene encodes CDR1 LNHDA and CDR2 SQIVND (reference sequence). V lost 5 bases to trimming and J lost 5 bases, with 12 bases between them. This CDR3 spans 13 amino acids. This CDR3 is CASSPRAGETQYF. As DNA, the CDR3 is TGTGCCAGTAGTCCCAGGGCCGGGGAGACCCAGTACTTC. Full variable domain (missing parts from reference TRBV19 and TRBJ2-5): DGGITQSPKYLFRKEGQNVTLSCEQNLNHDAMYWYRQDPGQGLRLIYYSQIVNDFQKGDIAEGYSVSREKKESFPLTVTSAQKNPTAFYLCASSPRAGETQYFGPGTRLLVL.

Details on this clone: The junction differs from germline at one of its ends, possibly a read error. The chain uses TRBV19 and TRBJ1-2; TRBD1 is a possible D gene (6 bases). CDR3 length: 12 residues. Germline V gene data show CDR1 as LNHDA and CDR2 as SQIVND (reference sequence). The CDR3 DNA follows: TGTGCCAGTCTTACAGGGAACTCTGGCTACACCTTC. Protein product: CASLTGNSGYTF. Together with reference TRBV19 and TRBJ1-2, the CDR3 gives the full variable domain: DGGITQSPKYLFRKEGQNVTLSCEQNLNHDAMYWYRQDPGQGLRLIYYSQIVNDFQKGDIAEGYSVSREKKESFPLTVTSAQKNPTAFYLCASLTGNSGYTFGSGTRLTVV.

The chain recombines TRBV12-3 or TRBV12-4 with TRBJ1-2; D call uncertain. V lost 5 bases to trimming and J lost 8 bases, with 15 bases between them. The CDR3 loop spans 13 amino acids. CDR3 sequence (DNA): TGTGCCAGCAGTCTATCTCTCCACCGCGGCTACACCTTC. Translated, it gives CASSLSLHRGYTF.

The chain is built from TRBV3-1 (or the pseudogene TRBV3-2) and TRBJ1-2; D gene unclear. Trimming took 0 bases from V and 6 from J, leaving 11 bases between them. In germline, CDR1 is LGHDT, CDR2 YNNKEL (reference sequence). This CDR3 has 14 residues. CDR3 sequence: CASSQDGGSDGYTF. DNA of the CDR3: TGTGCCAGCAGCCAAGATGGAGGGTCAGATGGCTACACCTTC.

V is TRBV12-3 or TRBV12-4 and J is TRBJ2-1; TRBD1 agrees at 7 bases. The junction had 6 bases not matched to a gene; V was cut back by 6 bases and J by 7 bases. CDR3 length equals 13 residues. The CDR3 DNA reads TGTGCCAGCAGCTCACAGGGGTGGAATGAGCAGTTCTTC. Translation gives CASSSQGWNEQFF.

The chain carries TRBV27 and TRBJ2-5; 11 bases fit TRBD2. CDR1 MNHEY and CDR2 SMNVEV come from the germline V gene (reference sequence). Trimming removed 4 bases from V and 2 bases from J; junction bases left unmatched: 21. The length of the CDR3 is 21 residues. CDR3 sequence (DNA): TGTGCCAGCAGTTATCGTACAAGGACCTTACTAGCGGGAGATTGGCAAGAGACCCAGTACTTC. This translates into CASSYRTRTLLAGDWQETQYF.

CDR3 sequence: CASSHRQGNSPLHF. CDR3 DNA sequence: TGTGCCAGCAGTCATCGACAGGGGAATTCACCCCTCCACTTT. The chain carries TRBV6-5 and TRBJ1-6; TRBD1 matches 8 bases. Germline loops: CDR1 MNHEY, CDR2 SVGAGI. With V trimmed by 5 bases and J by 7 bases, 4 bases remained unmatched. This CDR3 contains 14 residues.

The CDR3: CASSYQGTSPYEQYF. The CDR3 DNA follows: TGTGCCAGCAGTTATCAAGGGACTAGTCCCTACGAGCAGTACTTC. This rearrangement joins TRBV6-9 to TRBJ2-7; TRBD2 matches at 8 bases. The CDR3 covers 15 residues. Germline assignment: CDR1 MNHGY and CDR2 SVAAGI. The J segment lost 2 bases and the V segment lost 2 bases, leaving 5 bases of the junction unmatched.

The chain recombines TRBV5-3 with TRBJ2-2, with D unclear. Being an ORF, TRBV5-3 has a function that is uncertain. Trimming shortened V by 4 bases and J by 0 bases, and 13 bases separated the two germline ends. CDR3 length equals 16 residues. This CDR3 reads CARSTAPYPNTGELFF. The CDR3 DNA follows: TGTGCCAGAAGCACCGCCCCCTACCCGAACACCGGGGAGCTGTTTTTT.

J is TRBJ1-1 and V is TRBV4-1; 8 bases match TRBD1. J gave up 4 bases and V 2 bases, and 9 bases lay outside the gene matches. CDR3 length equals 16 residues. Germline assignment: CDR1 MGHRA and CDR2 YSYEKL. This CDR3 reads CASSQLRTGLSTEAFF. As DNA, the CDR3 is TGCGCCAGCAGCCAACTAAGGACAGGGTTGAGCACTGAAGCTTTCTTT.

The V gene is TRBV19, the J gene TRBJ1-3; 10 bases align to TRBD1. CDR3 size: 15 residues. V was clipped by 6 bases and J by 3 bases; unmatched bases: 5. From germline, CDR1 is LNHDA and CDR2 SQIVND (reference sequence). The CDR3 bases are TGTGCCAGTAGCTTGGGACAGGGGTATGGAAACACCATATATTTT. It yields the protein CASSLGQGYGNTIYF.

The rearrangement joins TRBV4-3 to TRBJ1-2; TRBD1 matches 7 bases. The germline V gene has CDR1 LGHNA and CDR2 YSLEER. Losses at the gene ends were 0 bases for V and 4 bases for J; bases not matched to a gene: 5. The CDR3 extends over 15 amino acids. The CDR3 DNA follows: TGCGCCAGCAGCCAAGATGGACAGGCTATCTATGGCTACACCTTC. Translation gives CASSQDGQAIYGYTF.